This T cell receptor beta chain was identified in a study of T cell responses to AZD1222 COVID-19 vaccine. Study-level background: Second-dose groups at about 4 or about 12 weeks were pooled. Study-level points and caveats: Baseline antibody screening turned up just a handful of seropositive AZD1222 recipients. Repertoire samples came only from after the peak T cell response.

Data came from immunoSEQ multiplex PCR; TCRdb stores just in-frame clones and leaves some out. This table has 150,000 to 180,000 clones, about 92% appearing once. About this clone: No antigen is known for it. Because the CDR3's place on the DNA is in doubt, the DNA is left out and the CDR3 is given as listed by TCRdb.

The specimen comprised peripheral blood, sampled on day 0 of AZD1222 vaccination. The receptor was isolated from an adult in good health.

The CDR3 spells CASSLYQSSYNEQFF. This chain joins TRBV18 and TRBJ2-1. Per the germline V gene, CDR1 is KGHSH and CDR2 is LQKENI. The CDR3 is made up of 15 amino acids, end residues included.